This T cell receptor beta chain was found in a study of beta chain features in type 1 diabetes. The CDR3 contains 13 residues. Between the trimmed V and J ends, which lost 6 bases and 1 base, there was a span of 7 bases. Germline V gene sequence: CDR1 MNHEY, CDR2 SVGAGI. Study-level results: Among all four CD4+ subsets, Type 1 diabetes patients had TCRB CDR3s that were moderately but significantly shorter.

The sequenced template was cDNA made from the entire isolated RNA. Roughly 3.4 million reads were obtained on average from naive, central memory and regulatory T cell samples. Method: immunoSEQ multiplex PCR; TCRdb's copy keeps in-frame clones and lacks some. The sample holds around 41,000 clones; approximately 70% are singletons and the top ten take about 1.7%. A single heparinised draw of about 100 mL on average was taken per donor. As to this clone: Its matching antigen is unknown.

The origin of this receptor is a man younger than 40 with type 1 diabetes. Some clones in this sample may be carry-over from other donors' samples. Sequenced material: Tregs from blood. The gene calls are TRBV6-5 and TRBJ1-5, with unresolved D. This chain's CDR3 is CASSTVSNQPQHF. Written as DNA, the CDR3 is TGTGCCAGCAGCACGGTGAGCAATCAGCCCCAGCATTTT.